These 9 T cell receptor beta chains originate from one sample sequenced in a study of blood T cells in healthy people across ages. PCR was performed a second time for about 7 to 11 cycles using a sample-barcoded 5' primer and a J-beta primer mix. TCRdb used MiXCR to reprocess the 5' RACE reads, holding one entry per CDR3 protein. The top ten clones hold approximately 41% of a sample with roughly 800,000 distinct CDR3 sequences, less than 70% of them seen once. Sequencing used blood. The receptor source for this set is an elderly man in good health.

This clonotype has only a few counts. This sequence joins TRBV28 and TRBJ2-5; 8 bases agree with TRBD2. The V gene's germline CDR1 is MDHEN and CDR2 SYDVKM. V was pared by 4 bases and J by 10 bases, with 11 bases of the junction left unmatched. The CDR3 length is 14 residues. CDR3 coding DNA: TGTGCCAGCAGTTCCAGGGTTCCGGGGGGGGACCAGTACTTC. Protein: CASSSRVPGGDQYF. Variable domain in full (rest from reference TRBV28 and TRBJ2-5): DVKVTQSSRYLVKRTGEKVFLECVQDMDHENMFWYRQDPGLGLRLIYFSYDVKMKEKGDIPEGYSVSREKKERFSLILESASTNQTSMYLCASSSRVPGGDQYFGPGTRLLVL.

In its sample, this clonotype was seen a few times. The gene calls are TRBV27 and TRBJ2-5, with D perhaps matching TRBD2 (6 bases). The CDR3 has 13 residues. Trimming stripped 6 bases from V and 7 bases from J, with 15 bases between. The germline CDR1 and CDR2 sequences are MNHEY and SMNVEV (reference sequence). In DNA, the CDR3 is TGTGCCAGCAGCGACTTGGGCGGGGTGACCCAGTACTTC. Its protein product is CASSDLGGVTQYF.

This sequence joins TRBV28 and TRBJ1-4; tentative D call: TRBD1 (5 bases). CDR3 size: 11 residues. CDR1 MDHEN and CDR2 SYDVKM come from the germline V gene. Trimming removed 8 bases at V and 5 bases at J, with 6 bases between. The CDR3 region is CASGDNEKLFF. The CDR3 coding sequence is TGTGCCAGCGGGGACAATGAAAAACTGTTTTTT.

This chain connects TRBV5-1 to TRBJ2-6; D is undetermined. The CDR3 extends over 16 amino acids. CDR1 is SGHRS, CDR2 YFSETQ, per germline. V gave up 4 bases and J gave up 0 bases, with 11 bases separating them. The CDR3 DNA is TGCGCCAGCAGCCTGTACCCCAGCTCTGGGGCCAACGTCCTGACTTTC. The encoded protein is CASSLYPSSGANVLTF.

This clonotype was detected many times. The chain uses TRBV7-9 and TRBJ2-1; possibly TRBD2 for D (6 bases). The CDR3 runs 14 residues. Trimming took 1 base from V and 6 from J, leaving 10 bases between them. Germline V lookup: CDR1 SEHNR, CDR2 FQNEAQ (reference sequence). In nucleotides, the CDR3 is TGTGCCAGCAGCTTAGGTAATAGCGGCAATGAGCAGTTCTTC. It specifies CASSLGNSGNEQFF.

The CDR3 DNA sequence: TGCAGCGTAGCCGGGAGTTTTGGTAATGAAAAACTGTTTTTT. Residues: CSVAGSFGNEKLFF. The chain combines TRBV29-1 with TRBJ1-4; D unresolved. V gave up 6 bases and J gave up 4 bases, with 15 bases separating them. Germline V CDR1 and CDR2: SQVTM, ANQGSEA. The CDR3 sequence is 14 residues long. The variable domain in full, with the rest retrieved from reference TRBV29-1 and TRBJ1-4, is SAVISQKPSRDICQRGTSLTIQCQVDSQVTMMFWYRQQPGQSLTLIATANQGSEATYESGFVIDKFPISRPNLTFSTLTVSNMSPEDSSIYLCSVAGSFGNEKLFFGSGTQLSVL.

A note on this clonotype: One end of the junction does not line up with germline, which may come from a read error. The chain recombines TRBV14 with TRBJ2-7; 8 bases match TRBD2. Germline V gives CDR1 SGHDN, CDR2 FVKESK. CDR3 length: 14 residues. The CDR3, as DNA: TGTGCCAGCAGCCAAGGCGGGAGGAAGAATGAGCGGTACTTC. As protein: CASSQGGRKNERYF.

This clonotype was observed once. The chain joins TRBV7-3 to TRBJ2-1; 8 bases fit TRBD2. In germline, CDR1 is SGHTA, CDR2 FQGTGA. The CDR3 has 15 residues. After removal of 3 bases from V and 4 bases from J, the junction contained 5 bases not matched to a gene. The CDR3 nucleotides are TGTGCCAGCAGCTTCTTAGCGGGGTATTACAATGAGCAGTTCTTC. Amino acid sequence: CASSFLAGYYNEQFF.

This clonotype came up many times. The DNA of the CDR3 is TGCGCCAGCAGCCCTTCCCCGACAGGAGGAGGCTACGAGCAGTACTTC. This sequence encodes CASSPSPTGGGYEQYF. The chain combines TRBV5-1 with TRBJ2-7, with TRBD1 as a possible D gene (6 bases). V was clipped by 4 bases and J by 3 bases, with 20 bases between them. Germline CDR1 is SGHRS and CDR2 is YFSETQ. The CDR3 covers 16 residues.